These T cell receptor beta chains were read from a single sample in a study of T-cell memory formation after mild COVID-19. TCRdb used MiXCR to reprocess the 5' RACE reads, holding one entry per CDR3 protein. The table has around 250,000 distinct CDR3 sequences, 7.5% to 10% seen once. Sample: PBMCs or a T cell subset sorted from them (not recorded which). These receptors originate from a man aged 18 to 29 who had mild COVID-19 (a few samples of this study predate the infection). Cell type and time point are not known. Each CDR3 is given with its conserved first and last residue.

v_call	j_call	cdr3_aa
TRBV5-1	TRBJ2-5	CASSPARETQYF
TRBV6-5	TRBJ2-1	CASSRTIYNEQFF
TRBV7-6	TRBJ2-5	CASSLAVVETQYF
TRBV4-1	TRBJ2-1	CASSPRSSSSEYLNEQFF
TRBV12-3/TRBV12-4	TRBJ1-2	CASRPSGTFLGYTF
TRBV7-8	TRBJ1-4	CASSAAEKLFF
TRBV5-1	TRBJ1-1	CASSLGAGLNTEAFF
TRBV6-2/TRBV6-3	TRBJ2-1	CASKAGGPIYEQFF
TRBV12-3/TRBV12-4	TRBJ1-5	CASSPRTGVSNQPQHF
TRBV18	TRBJ1-6	CASSPGQLDSPLHF
TRBV11-2	TRBJ1-2	CASSLDRQNGYTF
TRBV19	TRBJ1-1	CASSILSGTNTEAFF
TRBV12-3/TRBV12-4	TRBJ2-3	CASSLQGTGTQYF
TRBV5-1	TRBJ2-5	CASSLQGHLRETQYF
TRBV7-2	TRBJ1-2	CASSLLSGGLYGYTF
TRBV7-2	TRBJ2-7	CASRAGTGISYEQYF
TRBV6-5	TRBJ2-7	CASSLTGGTGGYEQYF
TRBV7-2	TRBJ2-5	CASSLYGGARETQYF
TRBV7-2	TRBJ2-5	CASSLGTSGKETQYF
TRBV7-2	TRBJ2-3	CASSFLRDTQYF
TRBV29-1	TRBJ1-2	CSVVFSNGYTF
TRBV5-1	TRBJ1-4	CASSLYVPEDEKLFF
TRBV7-2	TRBJ1-3	CASSPAVGANTIYF
TRBV5-4	TRBJ2-2	CASRAGRGRGGELFF
TRBV12-3/TRBV12-4	TRBJ2-3	CASSWGIDTQYF
TRBV25-1	TRBJ2-7	CASSDPDTYEQYF
TRBV7-8	TRBJ2-5	CASSPPIQETQYF
TRBV6-6	TRBJ2-1	CASSYSLGDRTDNEQFF
TRBV5-1	TRBJ1-1	CASSLAPVNTEAFF
TRBV5-1	TRBJ1-2	CASSITQGRAGYTF
TRBV7-8	TRBJ1-5	CASSPGTSRRPQHF
TRBV6-5	TRBJ2-5	CASRVWVAGTQYF
TRBV18	TRBJ1-1	CASSPLRGPMNTEAFF
TRBV7-9	TRBJ2-3	CASSQGAADTQYF
TRBV27	TRBJ1-6	CASRVGGLSYNSPLHF
TRBV7-9	TRBJ2-5	CASSQLARGDDQETQYF
TRBV5-6	TRBJ2-5	CASSRRDSQETQYF
TRBV5-1	TRBJ1-6	CASSFGDPNSPLHF
TRBV5-1	TRBJ2-3	CASSVVDHTDTQYF
TRBV24-1	TRBJ2-3	CATRSGAPTDTQYF
TRBV7-2	TRBJ1-5	CASSFRQGNQPQHF
TRBV4-1	TRBJ2-3	CASSPRIAQYF
TRBV5-1	TRBJ1-1	CASSLVAGMNTEAFF
TRBV19	TRBJ2-3	CASSLAPTSGGSTDTQYF
TRBV15	TRBJ1-5	CATSRGYIFEGQPQHF